This TCR beta chain was identified during a study of response to subunit inactivated influenza vaccine. V lost 0 bases, J lost 2 bases, and 16 bases lay in between. Germline loops: CDR1 MNHEY, CDR2 SMNVEV (reference sequence). The CDR3 loop spans 17 amino acids. In TCRdb, the RT-PCR reads were re-called with MiXCR into one record per CDR3 protein. The table has hundreds of thousands of distinct CDR3 sequences, more than 11% seen once; the top ten hold 6% to 8%. This clonotype was detected only a few times. Sequenced material: PBMCs from blood, taken less than 15 days before vaccination. The chain joins TRBV27 to TRBJ1-1; the D gene is possibly TRBD1 (6 bases). The TCR was taken from a man between 45 and 60 years old who received an inactivated influenza vaccine. DNA of the CDR3: TGTGCCAGCAGTTTATCCGGTTGGGGGCGTAGAAACACTGAAGCTTTCTTT. Protein product: CASSLSGWGRRNTEAFF.